Below, one T cell receptor (beta chain) is given with its context. Source study methods: Amplification of reference gene primers provided the estimated nucleated cell counts. Here immunoSEQ multiplex PCR was the method, and the copy in TCRdb shows in-frame clones only, minus some. V, J and clone size were drawn from that table, and D and trimming were deduced from the DNA. Found here are about 44,000 clones, 92% of them singletons; the top ten hold 12%. This sample was taken from a study of blood T cell repertoires in COVID-19. CDR3 length: 14 amino acids. Germline V CDR1 and CDR2: SGHTA, FQGNSA. V lost 6 bases to trimming and J lost 1 base, with 7 bases between them.

The clonotype originates from a human donor in a cohort sampled during active COVID-19. Sample: peripheral blood. This chain uses TRBV7-2 with TRBJ2-6; perhaps TRBD1 as D (6 bases). Here the CDR3 DNA reads TGTGCCAGCAGTAGGGGGTCTGGGGCCAACGTCCTGACTTTC. It yields the protein CASSRGSGANVLTF. Based on the CDR3 plus reference TRBV7-2 and TRBJ2-6, the full variable domain is GAGVSQSPSNKVTEKGKDVELRCDPISGHTALYWYRQSLGQGLEFLIYFQGNSAPDKSGLPSDRFSAERTGGSVSTLTIQRTQQEDSAVYLCASSRGSGANVLTFGAGSRLTVL.